This T cell receptor (beta chain) was observed in a study of blood T cells in healthy people across ages. Study-wide context: Template switching retrieved approximately one barcoded beta molecule for each two T cells.

The CDR3 consists of 15 residues. V was clipped by 4 bases and J by 7 bases, with 17 bases between them. Germline-derived CDR1 and CDR2 are LGHNA and YNFKEQ. PCR was performed a second time for roughly 7 to 11 cycles using a sample-barcoded 5' primer and a J-beta primer mix. A template-switch adaptor with 12 random nucleotides tagged each cDNA molecule. From the 5' RACE reads, TCRdb called clonotypes with MiXCR, one entry per CDR3 protein. The table records about 1.8 million distinct CDR3 sequences, 49% of them present only once. The chain links TRBV4-2 to TRBJ2-1, with D possibly being TRBD1 (6 bases). This receptor was identified in a woman aged 40 to 49 in good health. The sequenced sample consisted of blood. This chain's CDR3 is CASSRSPARGNEQFF. The CDR3 DNA sequence: TGTGCCAGCAGCCGATCCCCGGCCAGGGGAAATGAGCAGTTCTTC.